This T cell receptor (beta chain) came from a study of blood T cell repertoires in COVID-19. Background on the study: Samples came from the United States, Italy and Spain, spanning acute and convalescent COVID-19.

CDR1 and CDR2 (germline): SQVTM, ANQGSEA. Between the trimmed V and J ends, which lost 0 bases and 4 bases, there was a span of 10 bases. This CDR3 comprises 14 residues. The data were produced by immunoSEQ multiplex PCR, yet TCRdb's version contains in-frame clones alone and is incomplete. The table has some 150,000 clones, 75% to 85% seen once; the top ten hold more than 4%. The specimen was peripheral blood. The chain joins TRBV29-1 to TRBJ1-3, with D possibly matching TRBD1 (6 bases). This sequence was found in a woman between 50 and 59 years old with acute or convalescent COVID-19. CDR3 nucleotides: TGCAGCGTTGAAGAGGGGGCGCGGGGAAACACCATATATTTT. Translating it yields CSVEEGARGNTIYF.